What follows are 21 T cell receptor beta chains derived from one specimen sequenced in a study of beta chain features in type 1 diabetes. Expressed TCRB transcripts were sequenced, since all the RNA that had been isolated was reverse transcribed. The method was immunoSEQ multiplex PCR; TCRdb's version includes in-frame clones alone and lacks a portion of them. This sample has about 150,000 clones, with about 8.5% found just once. Sequenced: central memory CD4+ T cells from blood. All receptors derive from a man between 18 and 29 years old in good health.

Only a few counts were recorded for this clone. The CDR3 nucleotides are TGTGCCAGCAGTTACTTCGCGATTCAAGAGACCCAGTACTTC. It yields the protein CASSYFAIQETQYF. This chain joins TRBV6-6 and TRBJ2-5; D unclear. The V gene's germline CDR1 is MNHNY and CDR2 SVGAGI (reference sequence). V gave up 1 base and J gave up 2 bases, with 8 bases separating them. There are 14 residues in the CDR3.

The chain employs TRBV7-2 and TRBJ2-5; 9 bases are shared with TRBD1. In germline, CDR1 is SGHTA, CDR2 FQGNSA. The CDR3 covers 14 residues. J lost 5 bases, V lost 5 bases, and 6 bases had no gene match. The CDR3 spells CASSPGTGRETQYF. In DNA, the CDR3 is TGTGCCAGCAGCCCAGGGACAGGGCGCGAGACCCAGTACTTC.

The chain joins TRBV13 to TRBJ1-2, with 9 bases aligning to TRBD1. Germline values: CDR1 PRHDT, CDR2 FYEKMQ (reference sequence). The V and J ends lost 5 bases and 4 bases, in that order; junction bases with no gene match: 5. The length of the CDR3 is 14 residues. Here the CDR3 reads CASSPGQGPYGYTF. CDR3 nucleotide sequence: TGTGCCAGCAGCCCCGGACAGGGGCCCTATGGCTACACCTTC.

V usage is TRBV5-1 and J usage is TRBJ2-1, with 10 bases aligning to TRBD2. CDR3 length: 15 amino acids. Germline V gene data show CDR1 as SGHRS and CDR2 as YFSETQ. V shed 0 bases and J 8 bases; nucleotides not matched to a gene: 5. DNA of the CDR3: TGCGCCAGCAGCTTGGGGCTAGCGGGGGTCGATGAGCAGTTCTTC. Protein sequence: CASSLGLAGVDEQFF.

This clone was seen repeatedly, ten times or more. This chain uses TRBV4-3 with TRBJ1-1; D gene ambiguous. The germline V and J ends were trimmed by 0 bases and 11 bases, with 19 bases remaining between them. Germline V gene sequence: CDR1 LGHNA, CDR2 YSLEER. This CDR3 region has 15 residues. The CDR3 region is CASSQDQQPGRRAFF. CDR3 coding DNA: TGCGCCAGCAGCCAAGATCAGCAGCCCGGCCGGAGGGCTTTCTTT.

This clone has a count of ten or more. The chain is built from TRBV11-2 and TRBJ2-5, with D possibly matching TRBD2 (5 bases). The CDR3 length is 15 residues. Germline V gene data show CDR1 as SGHAT and CDR2 as FQNNGV. V was shortened by 5 bases and J by 7 bases, with 20 bases between the two germline ends. Here the CDR3 reads CASSAAPRSGGTQYF. The CDR3 DNA is TGTGCCAGCAGCGCGGCCCCTCGCAGCGGCGGGACCCAGTACTTC.

This clone was found many times. The same CDR3 is also encoded by other DNA sequences in this sample. The chain employs TRBV7-3 and TRBJ2-5; TRBD1 matches at 9 bases. The V gene end was trimmed by 5 bases and the J gene end by 3 bases; junction bases not matched to a gene: 1. From germline, CDR1 is SGHTA and CDR2 FQGTGA. The CDR3 sequence is 13 residues long. Written as DNA, the CDR3 is TGTGCCAGCAGCCGGGACAGGGAAGAGACCCAGTACTTC. It codes for CASSRDREETQYF.

This clone was seen more than once but under ten times. The chain recombines TRBV5-5 with TRBJ1-2, with 7 bases lining up with TRBD1. Trimming took 1 base from V and 2 from J; bases not matched to a gene: 2. Germline V gene lookup returns CDR1 SGHKS and CDR2 YYEKEE (reference sequence). The CDR3 is made up of 14 amino acids. CDR3 nucleotides: TGTGCCAGCAGCTTGCGGGACAGAAACTATGGCTACACCTTC. Translated: CASSLRDRNYGYTF.

This clone came up many times. The genes are TRBV5-6 and TRBJ2-3; 8 bases line up with TRBD2. The J segment lost 5 bases and the V segment lost 2 bases, leaving 7 bases of the junction unmatched. Germline CDR1 SGHDT, CDR2 YYEEEE. The CDR3 sequence is 15 residues long. CDR3 residues: CASSLGASGRDTQYF. For the CDR3, the DNA is TGTGCCAGCAGCTTAGGGGCTAGCGGGCGAGATACGCAGTATTTT.

The table lists this clone with a few counts. This sequence joins TRBV7-9 and TRBJ1-2; D call uncertain. Germline V gene data show CDR1 as SEHNR and CDR2 as FQNEAQ (reference sequence). The CDR3 covers 15 residues. The V and J ends lost 4 bases and 1 base respectively, with 13 bases between them. For the CDR3, the DNA is TGTGCCAGCAGCTCGATAGGACTGGTTAACTATGGCTACACCTTC. This gives the protein CASSSIGLVNYGYTF.

This clone appeared a few times. This chain links TRBV5-1 with TRBJ2-2; D ambiguous. The V gene lost 2 bases and the J gene lost 6 bases, with 11 bases spanning the gap. The CDR3 is made up of 14 amino acids. Germline V gene lookup returns CDR1 SGHRS and CDR2 YFSETQ. DNA for the CDR3: TGCGCCAGCAGCTTAGAGGCCCTAGCCGGGGAGCTGTTTTTT. It translates to CASSLEALAGELFF.

J is TRBJ2-6 and V is TRBV4-1, with a tentative D call TRBD1 (5 bases). This CDR3 spans 19 amino acids. V dropped 0 bases and J dropped 5 bases, with 20 bases sitting between them. The germline V gene has CDR1 MGHRA and CDR2 YSYEKL. The CDR3 protein is CASSQDGALPSPRANVLTF. DNA of the CDR3: TGCGCCAGCAGCCAAGATGGGGCACTGCCGTCTCCCAGGGCCAACGTCCTGACTTTC.

Only a few counts were recorded for this clone. The gene calls are TRBV29-1 and TRBJ1-1; 12 nucleotides match TRBD1. The trim removed 6 bases at V and 5 bases at J, leaving 16 bases unmatched. The CDR3 contains 17 residues. CDR1 is SQVTM and CDR2 is ANQGSEA in the germline V gene. CDR3 sequence (DNA): TGCAGCGTCGGTCCCCCCCGTGGGACAGGGGGCCGAACTGAAGCTTTCTTT. Amino acids: CSVGPPRGTGGRTEAFF.

This clone has a handful of counts. The V and J genes are TRBV5-1 and TRBJ2-1, with 11 bases lining up with TRBD2. The CDR3 totals 15 residues. CDR1 and CDR2 (germline): SGHRS, YFSETQ. With 2 bases clipped from V and 9 bases from J, the junction kept 7 bases outside the gene matches. For the CDR3, the DNA is TGCGCCAGCAGCTTACTAGCGGGAGATCAGGGTGAGCAGTTCTTC. This translates into CASSLLAGDQGEQFF.

The table lists this clone with a few counts. V and J are TRBV7-3 and TRBJ1-1; D is possibly TRBD1 (6 bases). Germline assignment: CDR1 SGHTA and CDR2 FQGTGA. V was pared by 5 bases and J by 5 bases, with 18 bases between. The CDR3 is 15 amino acids. CDR3 coding DNA: TGTGCCAGCAGCCCTAGCGGCAGGGGAGGGACTGAAGCTTTCTTT. Translation gives CASSPSGRGGTEAFF.

This clone was seen ten or more times. The J gene is TRBJ2-1, the V gene TRBV29-1, with a possible D match to TRBD2 (6 bases). The germline V and J ends were trimmed by 4 bases and 8 bases, with 15 bases remaining between them. Germline CDR1 is SQVTM and CDR2 is ANQGSEA. The CDR3 is made up of 13 amino acids. CDR3 sequence (DNA): TGCAGCGTTGCGACCTCCGGAGGGGATGAGCAGTTCTTC. Translating gives CSVATSGGDEQFF.

A few counts support this clone. The CDR3, as DNA: TGTGCCAGCAGTGAAAGCGGGACTAGCGGTTACGAGCAGTACTTC. Amino acids: CASSESGTSGYEQYF. The chain couples TRBV25-1 to TRBJ2-7; 11 bases fit TRBD2. Germline V gives CDR1 MGHDK, CDR2 SYGVNS. CDR3 length: 15 residues. With V trimmed by 2 bases and J by 4 bases, 4 bases remained unmatched.

This sequence joins TRBV7-3 and TRBJ2-4; weak D call: TRBD1 (6 bases). Germline V gene data show CDR1 as SGHTA and CDR2 as FQGTGA. CDR3 size: 14 residues. The V end lost 5 bases, the J end lost 1 base, and 9 bases lay between the germline ends. DNA of the CDR3: TGTGCCAGCAGCCTCAGGGGCGCCAAAAACATTCAGTACTTC. It translates to CASSLRGAKNIQYF. Filled out from reference TRBV7-3 and TRBJ2-4, the complete variable domain reads GAGVSQTPSNKVTEKGKYVELRCDPISGHTALYWYRQSLGQGPEFLIYFQGTGAADDSGLPNDRFFAVRPEGSVSTLKIQRTERGDSAVYLCASSLRGAKNIQYFGAGTRLSVL.

This clone was counted a few times. V and J are TRBV10-3 and TRBJ2-7, with D possibly being TRBD2 (5 bases). The CDR3 runs 12 residues. V was cut by 3 bases and J by 13 bases, with 16 bases left in between. The germline gives CDR1 ENHRY, CDR2 SYGVKD. Here the CDR3 DNA reads TGTGCCATCAGTGACACTGGAGGCTATGGATACTTC. Protein: CAISDTGGYGYF.

A few counts support this clone. This chain uses TRBV20-1 with TRBJ2-3, with D unclear. This CDR3 contains 11 residues. Germline V gene sequence: CDR1 DFQATT, CDR2 SNEGSKA (reference sequence). The CDR3 region is CSASYSDTQYF. Written as DNA, the CDR3 is TGCAGCGCATCCTATTCAGATACGCAGTATTTT.

The gene calls are TRBV20-1 and TRBJ2-7; no reliable D call. CDR1 is DFQATT, CDR2 SNEGSKA, per germline (reference sequence). V lost 1 base to trimming and J lost 5 bases, with 6 bases between them. This CDR3 is built from 11 residues. This CDR3 is CSARGAHEQYF. In nucleotides, the CDR3 is TGCAGTGCTAGAGGGGCCCACGAGCAGTACTTC.